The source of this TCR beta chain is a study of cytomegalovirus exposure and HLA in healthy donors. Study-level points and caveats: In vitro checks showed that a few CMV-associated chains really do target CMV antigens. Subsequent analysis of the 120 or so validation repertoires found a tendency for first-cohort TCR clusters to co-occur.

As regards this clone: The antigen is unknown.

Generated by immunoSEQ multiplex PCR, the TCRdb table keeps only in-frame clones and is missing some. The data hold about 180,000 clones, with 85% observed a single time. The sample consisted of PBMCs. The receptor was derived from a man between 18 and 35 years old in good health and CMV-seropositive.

CDR3 nucleotides: TGTGCCAGCATTCGCGGCTCTATAGCTTTCTTT. Translation: CASIRGSIAFF. The rearrangement links TRBV2 to TRBJ1-1; no clear D. Trimming took 7 bases from V and 10 from J, leaving 13 bases between them. The CDR3 has 11 residues. Germline CDR1 reads SNHLY; CDR2 reads FYNNEI. Drawing the rest from reference TRBV2 and TRBJ1-1, the complete variable domain is EPEVTQTPSHQVTQMGQEVILRCVPISNHLYFYWYRQILGQKVEFLVSFYNNEISEKSEIFDDQFSVERPDGSNFTLKIRSTKLEDSAMYFCASIRGSIAFFGQGTRLTVV.